Below are 3 T cell receptor beta chains sequenced from a single sample in a study of Tregs in tolerant kidney transplant recipients. Only in-frame clones appear in the TCRdb table, and some are missing; sequencing was by immunoSEQ multiplex PCR. The data contain 55,000 to 70,000 clones, approximately 85% of them singletons. Sample: Tregs from blood, taken before the transplant. Receptors originate from a human donor who received a combined kidney and bone marrow transplant.

CDR3 region: CASSWEGGAGLSTDTQYF. The DNA of the CDR3 is TGCGCCAGCAGCTGGGAGGGCGGGGCGGGATTGAGCACAGATACGCAGTATTTT. The V gene is TRBV5-1, the J gene TRBJ2-3; TRBD2 aligns across 7 bases. CDR1 SGHRS and CDR2 YFSETQ come from the germline V gene. V lost 3 bases and J lost 0; bases outside the gene matches: 13. The CDR3 runs 18 residues.

The chain joins TRBV7-8 to TRBJ2-7; 8 bases fit TRBD1. With 3 bases clipped from V and 0 bases from J, the junction kept 4 bases outside the gene matches. The CDR3 totals 15 residues. Per the germline V gene, CDR1 is SGHVS and CDR2 is FQNEAQ. Here the CDR3 DNA reads TGTGCCAGCAGCTTGTTGGGGACAGGCTCCTACGAGCAGTACTTC. Its protein is CASSLLGTGSYEQYF.

The chain recombines TRBV28 with TRBJ2-5, with D perhaps TRBD2 (6 bases). Germline CDR1 MDHEN, CDR2 SYDVKM. Trimming took off 5 bases at V and 5 bases at J, with 21 bases between the two ends. This CDR3 has 16 residues. This chain's CDR3 is CASSGPGLRMGETQYF. The CDR3 DNA is TGTGCCAGCAGTGGACCGGGACTCCGTATGGGCGAGACCCAGTACTTC.